This TCR beta chain was sequenced during a study of OX40 agonist ivuxolimab in advanced cancers. Assay used: immunoSEQ multiplex PCR; TCRdb lists only in-frame clones, some missing. Here the sample spans 50,000 to 80,000 clones, roughly 81% being singletons. The CDR3 loop spans 14 amino acids. Germline CDR1 and CDR2: MDHEN and SYDVKM. The V end lost 5 bases, the J end lost 4 bases, and 12 bases lay between the germline ends. The chain employs TRBV28 and TRBJ2-1; TRBD1 or TRBD2 may be the D gene (5 bases each). This receptor was taken from an adult with an advanced solid tumor such as melanoma, head and neck, liver or kidney cancer. The source was CD4+ or CD8+ T cells sorted from blood, collected in a trial of the OX40 agonist ivuxolimab. Written as DNA, the CDR3 is TGTGCCAGCAGTCCGGGACGGCTGTACAATGAGCAGTTCTTC. Amino acid sequence: CASSPGRLYNEQFF. The variable domain in full, with the rest retrieved from reference TRBV28 and TRBJ2-1, is DVKVTQSSRYLVKRTGEKVFLECVQDMDHENMFWYRQDPGLGLRLIYFSYDVKMKEKGDIPEGYSVSREKKERFSLILESASTNQTSMYLCASSPGRLYNEQFFGPGTRLTVL.